The rows below give T cell receptor beta chains drawn from one sample of a study of blood T cell repertoires in COVID-19. Libraries were prepared by immunoSEQ multiplex PCR; TCRdb keeps only in-frame clonotypes and omits some of them. The table lists just over 350,000 clones, 75% to 90% of them singletons. The sample was peripheral blood. The origin of the receptors is a woman between 55 and 75 years old with COVID-19, enrolled during active disease. CDR3s include the opening cysteine and the closing phenylalanine or tryptophan. A D gene is named only where the DNA matches it firmly. Rows may omit the clone size; those that give it use once, few, many or a size class.

abundance: NA; d_gene: NA; v_gene: TRBV5-1; j_gene: TRBJ2-3; CDR3nt: TGCGCCAGCAGCTTGTTTCCCCCCAGGGATACGCAGTATTTT; CDR3aa: CASSLFPPRDTQYF
abundance: NA; d_gene: TRBD1; v_gene: TRBV5-6; j_gene: TRBJ2-5; CDR3nt: TGTGCCAGCAGCTATAGGGGGCGGGAGACCCAGTACTTC; CDR3aa: CASSYRGRETQYF
abundance: NA; d_gene: TRBD2; v_gene: TRBV7-2; j_gene: TRBJ2-1; CDR3nt: TGTGCCAGCAGCGGGCTAGCGGCCTACAATGAGCAGTTCTTC; CDR3aa: CASSGLAAYNEQFF
abundance: NA; d_gene: NA; v_gene: TRBV3-1/TRBV3-2; j_gene: TRBJ1-3; CDR3nt: TGTGCCAGCAGCAACCTCATGGGGCCCTCTGGAAACACCATATATTTT; CDR3aa: CASSNLMGPSGNTIYF
abundance: NA; d_gene: NA; v_gene: TRBV5-5; j_gene: TRBJ2-1; CDR3nt: TGTGCCAGCGGGGGGACGGCGCCCCCGGGACACAATGAGCAGTTCTTC; CDR3aa: CASGGTAPPGHNEQFF
abundance: NA; d_gene: NA; v_gene: TRBV27; j_gene: TRBJ1-2; CDR3nt: TGTGCCAGCAGTTTAGCGCGGTATGATGGTGGCTACACCTTC; CDR3aa: CASSLARYDGGYTF
abundance: once; d_gene: NA; v_gene: TRBV4-1; j_gene: TRBJ2-6; CDR3nt: TGCGCCAGCAGACAGGTCTCTGGGGCCAACGTCCTGACTTTC; CDR3aa: CASRQVSGANVLTF
abundance: NA; d_gene: NA; v_gene: TRBV5-6; j_gene: TRBJ2-7; CDR3nt: TGTGCCAGCAGCCCGGAAGGGGCAGGTCGGGTCTACGAGCAGTACTTC; CDR3aa: CASSPEGAGRVYEQYF
abundance: NA; d_gene: NA; v_gene: TRBV29-1; j_gene: TRBJ2-2; CDR3nt: TGCAGCGCCGCTGGACAAAGTTTGAACACCGGGGAGCTGTTTTTT; CDR3aa: CSAAGQSLNTGELFF
abundance: NA; d_gene: NA; v_gene: TRBV19; j_gene: TRBJ1-5; CDR3nt: TGTGCCAGTAGTATCGAGAGCAATCAGCCCCAGCATTTT; CDR3aa: CASSIESNQPQHF
abundance: NA; d_gene: NA; v_gene: TRBV30; j_gene: TRBJ2-5; CDR3nt: TGTGCCTGGAGAGGTGCGGGGACCGCGAAAGAGACCCAGTACTTC; CDR3aa: CAWRGAGTAKETQYF
abundance: NA; d_gene: TRBD1; v_gene: TRBV30; j_gene: TRBJ2-7; CDR3nt: TGTGCCTGGAGTGTGGACAGGGGGGTGTACGAGCAGTACTTC; CDR3aa: CAWSVDRGVYEQYF
abundance: NA; d_gene: NA; v_gene: TRBV4-3; j_gene: TRBJ2-3; CDR3nt: TGCGCCAGCAGCCCGTTTTCGGCAGATACGCAGTATTTT; CDR3aa: CASSPFSADTQYF
abundance: NA; d_gene: NA; v_gene: TRBV10-3; j_gene: TRBJ2-5; CDR3nt: TGTGCCATCAGCCTCCTACGCCAAGAGACCCAGTACTTC; CDR3aa: CAISLLRQETQYF
abundance: NA; d_gene: NA; v_gene: TRBV7-9; j_gene: TRBJ2-2; CDR3nt: TGTGCCAGCACCGGGGGCCCCCTCGCCGGGGAGCTGTTTTTT; CDR3aa: CASTGGPLAGELFF
abundance: NA; d_gene: NA; v_gene: TRBV5-4; j_gene: TRBJ1-4; CDR3nt: TGTGCCAGCAGCCAGGAATCAGGGGCTGGTAATGAAAAACTGTTTTTT; CDR3aa: CASSQESGAGNEKLFF
abundance: few; d_gene: NA; v_gene: TRBV4-1; j_gene: TRBJ2-1; CDR3nt: TGCGCCAGCAGCCAAATAGCAAATGAGCAGTTCTTC; CDR3aa: CASSQIANEQFF
abundance: NA; d_gene: NA; v_gene: TRBV7-2; j_gene: TRBJ1-3; CDR3nt: TGTGCCAGCAGCTTATATGGGGGGTACTCTGGAAACACCATATATTTT; CDR3aa: CASSLYGGYSGNTIYF
abundance: once; d_gene: NA; v_gene: TRBV25-1; j_gene: TRBJ1-1; CDR3nt: TGTGCCAGCAGTTTTGCACAGAACACTGAAGCTTTCTTT; CDR3aa: CASSFAQNTEAFF
abundance: NA; d_gene: NA; v_gene: TRBV13; j_gene: TRBJ1-5; CDR3nt: TGTGCCAGCAGCCGGGGTTATAGCAATCAGCCCCAGCATTTT; CDR3aa: CASSRGYSNQPQHF
abundance: NA; d_gene: TRBD1; v_gene: TRBV27; j_gene: TRBJ1-2; CDR3nt: TGTGCCAGCAGAAGGTTCCCGACAGGGACCTATGGCTACACCTTC; CDR3aa: CASRRFPTGTYGYTF
abundance: NA; d_gene: TRBD1; v_gene: TRBV11-3; j_gene: TRBJ1-1; CDR3nt: TGTGCCAGCAGCAGCTACAGGGGGCCCAACACTGAAGCTTTCTTT; CDR3aa: CASSSYRGPNTEAFF
abundance: NA; d_gene: TRBD2; v_gene: TRBV5-6; j_gene: TRBJ2-1; CDR3nt: TGTGCCAGCAGCTCCCTAGCGGGGGGAATCGGTGAGCAGTTCTTC; CDR3aa: CASSSLAGGIGEQFF
abundance: NA; d_gene: TRBD2; v_gene: TRBV7-6; j_gene: TRBJ2-7; CDR3nt: TGTGCCAGCAGCTTAGGGGGAGGGGCGGAGGAGCAGTACTTC; CDR3aa: CASSLGGGAEEQYF
abundance: NA; d_gene: NA; v_gene: TRBV10-2; j_gene: TRBJ2-7; CDR3nt: TGCGCCAGCGGGCAGACCGCCTCCTACGAGCAGTACTTC; CDR3aa: CASGQTASYEQYF
abundance: NA; d_gene: NA; v_gene: TRBV6-6; j_gene: TRBJ1-5; CDR3nt: TGTGCCAGCACCCCTCAGGGATCGGGCAATCAGCCCCAGCATTTT; CDR3aa: CASTPQGSGNQPQHF
abundance: NA; d_gene: NA; v_gene: TRBV6-5; j_gene: TRBJ2-7; CDR3nt: TGTGCCAGCGGCCTTGGCGAGCAGTACTTC; CDR3aa: CASGLGEQYF
abundance: NA; d_gene: TRBD2; v_gene: TRBV5-1; j_gene: TRBJ2-1; CDR3nt: TGCGCCAGCAGCTCCAGGACTAGCGAAGGCAATGAGCAGTTCTTC; CDR3aa: CASSSRTSEGNEQFF
abundance: NA; d_gene: NA; v_gene: TRBV12-3/TRBV12-4; j_gene: TRBJ1-2; CDR3nt: TGTGCCAGCAGTTTCGTCTACTCGGGCTACACCTTC; CDR3aa: CASSFVYSGYTF
abundance: NA; d_gene: TRBD1; v_gene: TRBV19; j_gene: TRBJ1-4; CDR3nt: TGTGCCAGTAGTATAGGGGACGGAATCGGGACAGGGGGGAAACTGTTTTTT; CDR3aa: CASSIGDGIGTGGKLFF
abundance: NA; d_gene: TRBD2; v_gene: TRBV4-2; j_gene: TRBJ2-3; CDR3nt: TGTGCCAGCAGCCAGGGACTAGCGGGGGGGCCTAGCACAGATACGCAGTATTTT; CDR3aa: CASSQGLAGGPSTDTQYF
abundance: NA; d_gene: NA; v_gene: TRBV25-1; j_gene: TRBJ1-2; CDR3nt: TGTGCCAGCAGTGACCAAGCCTCGACAGGCTTAGGCTATGGCTACACCTTC; CDR3aa: CASSDQASTGLGYGYTF
abundance: once; d_gene: NA; v_gene: TRBV11-2; j_gene: TRBJ1-4; CDR3nt: TGTGCCAGCAGCTACGACAGATCAACTAATGAAAAACTGTTTTTT; CDR3aa: CASSYDRSTNEKLFF
abundance: NA; d_gene: NA; v_gene: TRBV6-4; j_gene: TRBJ1-2; CDR3nt: TGTGCCAGCAGTAATAGGGGGGGAGCTACTGCTAACTATGGCTACACCTTC; CDR3aa: CASSNRGGATANYGYTF
abundance: NA; d_gene: NA; v_gene: TRBV28; j_gene: TRBJ1-3; CDR3nt: TGTGCCAGCAGTGGGCTCGACAGCCTATCTGGAAACACCATATATTTT; CDR3aa: CASSGLDSLSGNTIYF
abundance: NA; d_gene: NA; v_gene: TRBV19; j_gene: TRBJ1-3; CDR3nt: TGTGCCAGTTCTCTTACAGACTCTGGAAACACCATATATTTT; CDR3aa: CASSLTDSGNTIYF
abundance: few; d_gene: NA; v_gene: TRBV6-1; j_gene: TRBJ1-6; CDR3nt: TGTGCCAGCAGTGACAAGACAGAGAATTCACCCCTCCACTTT; CDR3aa: CASSDKTENSPLHF
abundance: NA; d_gene: TRBD2; v_gene: TRBV4-2; j_gene: TRBJ2-2; CDR3nt: TGTGCCAGCAGCCCCAGATTTACTAGCGGGGGGGCCTGGGAGCTGTTTTTT; CDR3aa: CASSPRFTSGGAWELFF
abundance: NA; d_gene: NA; v_gene: TRBV5-8; j_gene: TRBJ1-3; CDR3nt: TGTGCCAGCAGTCCCAGACTCGGGGGCTCTGGAAACACCATATATTTT; CDR3aa: CASSPRLGGSGNTIYF
abundance: NA; d_gene: TRBD1; v_gene: TRBV9; j_gene: TRBJ2-7; CDR3nt: TGTGCCAGCAGCCCTCAGACAGGGACCTACGAGCAGTACTTC; CDR3aa: CASSPQTGTYEQYF
abundance: NA; d_gene: TRBD2; v_gene: TRBV19; j_gene: TRBJ2-1; CDR3nt: TGTGCCAGTAGTATTAGCGGGGGGAACTCCTACAATGAGCAGTTCTTC; CDR3aa: CASSISGGNSYNEQFF
abundance: few; d_gene: NA; v_gene: TRBV4-1; j_gene: TRBJ1-4; CDR3nt: TGCGCCAGCAGCCAAGCTGGGGCTGAAAAACTGTTTTTT; CDR3aa: CASSQAGAEKLFF
abundance: few; d_gene: TRBD1; v_gene: TRBV29-1; j_gene: TRBJ2-3; CDR3nt: TGCAGCTTCCAGGGGGCATCAGATACGCAGTATTTT; CDR3aa: CSFQGASDTQYF
abundance: NA; d_gene: NA; v_gene: TRBV7-8; j_gene: TRBJ2-5; CDR3nt: TGTGCCAGCAGCTCACAGGGTTCAAGAGAGACCCAGTACTTC; CDR3aa: CASSSQGSRETQYF
abundance: NA; d_gene: NA; v_gene: TRBV5-1; j_gene: TRBJ1-1; CDR3nt: TGCGCCAGCAGCTTGGGTTTACTGGACAGAGTAATGAACACTGAAGCTTTCTTT; CDR3aa: CASSLGLLDRVMNTEAFF
abundance: NA; d_gene: TRBD2; v_gene: TRBV7-2; j_gene: TRBJ2-1; CDR3nt: TGTGCCAGCAGCTTAGCGAACGGGGGGGCCCCCAATGAGCAGTTCTTC; CDR3aa: CASSLANGGAPNEQFF
abundance: NA; d_gene: TRBD1; v_gene: TRBV14; j_gene: TRBJ2-2; CDR3nt: TGTGCCAGCAGCTGGACAGGGAACACCGGGGAGCTGTTTTTT; CDR3aa: CASSWTGNTGELFF
abundance: NA; d_gene: TRBD1; v_gene: TRBV12-5; j_gene: TRBJ2-1; CDR3nt: TGTGCTAGTGGTTTACTGACAGGGATCAATGAGCAGTTCTTC; CDR3aa: CASGLLTGINEQFF
abundance: NA; d_gene: NA; v_gene: TRBV5-6; j_gene: TRBJ1-2; CDR3nt: TGTGCCAGCAGCTTGCCAACACAGGGTTACTATGGCTACACCTTC; CDR3aa: CASSLPTQGYYGYTF
abundance: once; d_gene: TRBD2; v_gene: TRBV7-6; j_gene: TRBJ2-2; CDR3nt: TGTGCCAGCAGCTCACTAGCGGGGGGCCACACCGGGGAGCTGTTTTTT; CDR3aa: CASSSLAGGHTGELFF
abundance: NA; d_gene: TRBD2; v_gene: TRBV7-9; j_gene: TRBJ2-7; CDR3nt: TGTGCCAGCAGCTCAGCGGGAATAGGACATCGATACGAGCAGTACTTC; CDR3aa: CASSSAGIGHRYEQYF
abundance: NA; d_gene: TRBD1; v_gene: TRBV7-8; j_gene: TRBJ1-2; CDR3nt: TGTGCCAGCAGCTCCAAACAGGGGGACTATGGCTACACCTTC; CDR3aa: CASSSKQGDYGYTF
abundance: NA; d_gene: TRBD1; v_gene: TRBV25-1; j_gene: TRBJ1-6; CDR3nt: TGTGCCAGCAGTGATCCGACAGGGTCTTCACCCCTCCACTTT; CDR3aa: CASSDPTGSSPLHF
abundance: NA; d_gene: TRBD1; v_gene: TRBV25-1; j_gene: TRBJ2-1; CDR3nt: TGTGCCAGCAGTGACACCGGGACAGGGTTCTGGGAGCAGTTCTTC; CDR3aa: CASSDTGTGFWEQFF
abundance: NA; d_gene: NA; v_gene: TRBV5-1; j_gene: TRBJ1-4; CDR3nt: TGCGCCAGCAGCTTGGCCGTGGGGCGGATTAATGAAAAACTGTTTTTT; CDR3aa: CASSLAVGRINEKLFF